The rows below give T cell receptor beta chains drawn from one sample of a study of shared T cell receptors in the human thymus. This table comes from immunoSEQ multiplex PCR, and its TCRdb copy is limited to in-frame clones, with some not included. Among around 730,000 clones listed, roughly 85% were seen once. This sample was also put to use in a study of human thymus T cells.

Sequenced input: thymocytes. The receptors derive from a girl under three years old with a congenital heart defect. CDR3s include the opening cysteine and the closing phenylalanine or tryptophan.

V	J	CDR3
TRBV9	TRBJ1-2	CASRDPDRENGYTF
TRBV7-2	TRBJ1-3	CASSLGGTGASGNTIYF
TRBV2	TRBJ2-7	CASSEGPAGSYEQYF
TRBV28	TRBJ1-2	CASSPDSPLANYGYTF
TRBV5-6	TRBJ2-7	CASSSTTWRGVVYEQYF
TRBV11-2	TRBJ2-5	CASSIHGGYF
TRBV9	TRBJ2-7	CASSPSTSGGYEQYF
TRBV5-4	TRBJ1-6	CASSLARGFYADSPLHF
TRBV11-2	TRBJ2-3	CASSPERGADQRWADTQYF
TRBV6-5	TRBJ1-4	CASSTGTGDEKLFF
TRBV15	TRBJ1-4	CATERGLRETNEKLFF
TRBV7-6	TRBJ1-3	CASSLAPGSAGNTIYF
TRBV27	TRBJ1-1	CASSLRCGDTEAFF
TRBV9	TRBJ2-5	CASSISPTSPETQYF
TRBV30	TRBJ2-7	CAWSVEGSSYEQYF
TRBV7-2	TRBJ2-2	CASSLAGTFGIPNTGELFF
TRBV5-5	TRBJ1-1	CASSLGDSEAFF
TRBV19	TRBJ1-5	CASTEQGNSNQPQHF
TRBV7-3	TRBJ2-1	CASSFAPGGVNDEQFF
TRBV18	TRBJ1-6	CASSPTGIHSSPLHF
TRBV7-2	TRBJ1-6	CASSLLWHKHPNSPLHF
TRBV12-5	TRBJ1-2	CASGPGDRVNYGYTF
TRBV27	TRBJ1-2	CASSLQGQGYTF
TRBV9	TRBJ2-5	CASSVGGLAVETQYF
TRBV7-6	TRBJ2-1	CASSSLGDSQNNNEQFF
TRBV10-3	TRBJ1-2	CAISGSNGQGSAYGYTF
TRBV18	TRBJ1-2	CASSPDTNRGKRTKLLPDNYGYTF
TRBV28	TRBJ2-7	CASSLTGGTSYEQYF
TRBV18	TRBJ1-2	CASSPPSVTGAYGYTF
TRBV5-1	TRBJ1-1	CASSTQPQGANTEAFF
TRBV29-1	TRBJ1-1	CSVVGSGQRGTEAFF
TRBV5-4	TRBJ2-5	CASSLAGAHQETQYF
TRBV5-4	TRBJ2-7	CASSPETGGTYEQYF
TRBV18	TRBJ2-7	CASSPWGQSSYEQYF
TRBV29-1	TRBJ1-1	CSPRLYRYRGRRTEAFF
TRBV5-1	TRBJ1-3	CASSLGGQGSYLGNTIYF
TRBV29-1	TRBJ2-7	CSVIGVEVSYEQYF
TRBV7-2	TRBJ1-6	CASSLRPGYNSPLHF
TRBV28	TRBJ1-5	CASSGANMNSNQPQHF
TRBV5-1	TRBJ2-1	CASSPVGGGEQFF
TRBV2	TRBJ1-5	CASSEERVKGAYNQPQHF
TRBV2	TRBJ1-4	CASSCRAGDEKLFF
TRBV27	TRBJ2-7	CASSLQVAGGFYEQYF
TRBV11-2	TRBJ2-7	CASSFFVGPPLRGNYEQYF
TRBV19	TRBJ1-2	CASSSRDFWIRLGFYGYTF
TRBV4-3	TRBJ1-1	CASSQRTTGLPEAFF
TRBV27	TRBJ2-2	CASSKRGTSGGPGELFF
TRBV5-4	TRBJ1-1	CASSLDREKLNTEAFF
TRBV29-1	TRBJ1-1	CSVVEGAMAFF
TRBV6-6	TRBJ2-3	CASSYRDSFTDTQYF
TRBV28	TRBJ1-1	CASSARVGTGPRSNTEAFF
TRBV5-6	TRBJ2-5	CASSLEVGREETQYF
TRBV5-1	TRBJ1-1	CASSPPEGLEAFF
TRBV27	TRBJ1-1	CASSPPINRRGINTEAFF
TRBV6-5	TRBJ1-2	CASSYKEGNYGYTF
TRBV6-1	TRBJ1-1	CASREQKQNTEAFF
TRBV19	TRBJ2-6	CASNLSTTGRSGANVLTF
TRBV4-3	TRBJ2-1	CASSQGTVRDGYYNEQFF
TRBV15	TRBJ2-7	CATSLDRDPYEQYF